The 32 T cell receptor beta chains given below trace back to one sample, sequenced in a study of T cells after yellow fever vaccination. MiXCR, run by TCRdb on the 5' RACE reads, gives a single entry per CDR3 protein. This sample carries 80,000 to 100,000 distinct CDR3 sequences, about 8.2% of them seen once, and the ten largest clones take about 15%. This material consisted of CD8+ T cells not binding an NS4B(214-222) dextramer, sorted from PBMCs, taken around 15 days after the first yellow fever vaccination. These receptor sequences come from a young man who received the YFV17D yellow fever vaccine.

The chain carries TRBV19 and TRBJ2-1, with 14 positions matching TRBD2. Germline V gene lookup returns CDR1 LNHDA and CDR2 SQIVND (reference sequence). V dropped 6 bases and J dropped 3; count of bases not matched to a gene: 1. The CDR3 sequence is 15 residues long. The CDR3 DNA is TGTGCCAGTAGGGGACTAGCGGGGGACTACAATGAGCAGTTCTTC. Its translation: CASRGLAGDYNEQFF.

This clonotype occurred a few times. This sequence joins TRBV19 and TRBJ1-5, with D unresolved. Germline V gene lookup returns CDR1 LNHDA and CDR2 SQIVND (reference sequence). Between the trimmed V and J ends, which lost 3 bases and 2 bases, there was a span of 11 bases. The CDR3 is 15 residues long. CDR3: CASSILGARNQPQHF. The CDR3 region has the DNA TGTGCCAGTAGTATTCTAGGCGCGCGCAATCAGCCCCAGCATTTT. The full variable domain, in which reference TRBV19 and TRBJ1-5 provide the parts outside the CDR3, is DGGITQSPKYLFRKEGQNVTLSCEQNLNHDAMYWYRQDPGQGLRLIYYSQIVNDFQKGDIAEGYSVSREKKESFPLTVTSAQKNPTAFYLCASSILGARNQPQHFGDGTRLSIL.

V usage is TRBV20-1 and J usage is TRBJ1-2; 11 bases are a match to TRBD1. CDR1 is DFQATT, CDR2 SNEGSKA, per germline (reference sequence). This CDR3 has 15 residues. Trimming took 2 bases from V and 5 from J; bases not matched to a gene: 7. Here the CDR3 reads CSARQTGQGVYGYTF. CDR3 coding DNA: TGCAGTGCTAGACAAACGGGACAGGGGGTATATGGCTACACCTTC.

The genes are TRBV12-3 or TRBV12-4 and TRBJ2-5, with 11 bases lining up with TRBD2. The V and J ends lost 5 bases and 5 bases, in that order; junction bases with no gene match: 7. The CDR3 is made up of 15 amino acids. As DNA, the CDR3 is TGTGCCAGCAGTCAGCTAGCGGGGGGTGGGGAGACCCAGTACTTC. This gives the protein CASSQLAGGGETQYF.

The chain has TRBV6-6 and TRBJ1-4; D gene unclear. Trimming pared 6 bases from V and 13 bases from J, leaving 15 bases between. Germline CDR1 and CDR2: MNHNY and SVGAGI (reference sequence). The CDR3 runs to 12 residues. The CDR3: CASSDWARLLFF. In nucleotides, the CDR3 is TGTGCCAGCAGCGATTGGGCCAGATTACTGTTTTTT.

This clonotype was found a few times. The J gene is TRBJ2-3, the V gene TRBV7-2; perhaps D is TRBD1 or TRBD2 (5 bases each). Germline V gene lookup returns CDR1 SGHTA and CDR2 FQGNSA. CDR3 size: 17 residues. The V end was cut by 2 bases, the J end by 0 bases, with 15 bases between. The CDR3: CASSLLDGGTSTDTQYF. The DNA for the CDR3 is TGTGCCAGCAGCTTACTTGATGGGGGTACTAGCACAGATACGCAGTATTTT.

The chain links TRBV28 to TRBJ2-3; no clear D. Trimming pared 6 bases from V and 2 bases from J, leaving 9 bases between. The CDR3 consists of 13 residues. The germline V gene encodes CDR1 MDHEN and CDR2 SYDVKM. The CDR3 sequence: CASSLTYTDTQYF. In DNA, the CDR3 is TGTGCCAGCAGCCTTACCTACACAGATACGCAGTATTTT.

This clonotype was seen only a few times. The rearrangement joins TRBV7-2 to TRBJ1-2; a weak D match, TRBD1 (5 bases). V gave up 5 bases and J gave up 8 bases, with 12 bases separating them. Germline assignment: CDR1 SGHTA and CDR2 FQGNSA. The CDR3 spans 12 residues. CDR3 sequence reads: CASSPLWGGYTF. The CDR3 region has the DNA TGTGCCAGCAGCCCCCTCTGGGGGGGCTACACCTTC.

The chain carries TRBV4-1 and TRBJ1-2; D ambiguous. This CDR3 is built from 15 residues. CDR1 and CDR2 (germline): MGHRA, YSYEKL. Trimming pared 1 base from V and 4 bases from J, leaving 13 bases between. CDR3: CASSQGRNALYGYTF. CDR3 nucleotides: TGCGCCAGCAGCCAAGGACGAAATGCCCTCTATGGCTACACCTTC.

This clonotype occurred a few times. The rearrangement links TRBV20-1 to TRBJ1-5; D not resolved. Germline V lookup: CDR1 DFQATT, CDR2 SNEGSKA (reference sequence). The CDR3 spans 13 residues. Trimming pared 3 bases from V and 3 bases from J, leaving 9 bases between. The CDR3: CSASLAFNQPQHF. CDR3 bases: TGCAGTGCTAGTCTGGCCTTCAATCAGCCCCAGCATTTT.

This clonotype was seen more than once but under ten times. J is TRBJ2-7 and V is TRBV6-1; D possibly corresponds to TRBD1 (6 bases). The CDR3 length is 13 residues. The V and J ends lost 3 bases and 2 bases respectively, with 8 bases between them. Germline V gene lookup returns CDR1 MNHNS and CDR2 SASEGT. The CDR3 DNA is TGTGCCAGCAGTGACGGACAGCCCTACGAGCAGTACGTC. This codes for CASSDGQPYEQYV.

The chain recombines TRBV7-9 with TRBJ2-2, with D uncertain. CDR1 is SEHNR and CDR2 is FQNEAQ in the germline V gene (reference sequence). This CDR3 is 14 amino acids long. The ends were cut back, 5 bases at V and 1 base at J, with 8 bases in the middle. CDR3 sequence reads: CASSPFVNTGELFF. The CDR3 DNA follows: TGTGCCAGCAGCCCATTCGTGAACACCGGGGAGCTGTTTTTT.

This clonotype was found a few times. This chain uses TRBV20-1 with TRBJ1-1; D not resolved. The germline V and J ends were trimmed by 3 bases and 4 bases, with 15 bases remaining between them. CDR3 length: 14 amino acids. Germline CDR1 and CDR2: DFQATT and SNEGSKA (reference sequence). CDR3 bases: TGCAGTGCTAGGGCATATAGGGTTTCCACTGAAGCTTTCTTT. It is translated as CSARAYRVSTEAFF.

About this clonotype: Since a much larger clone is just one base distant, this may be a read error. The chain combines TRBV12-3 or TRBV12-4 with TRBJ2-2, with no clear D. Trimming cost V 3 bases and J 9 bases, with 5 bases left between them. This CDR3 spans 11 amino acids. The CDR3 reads CASSFSRELFF. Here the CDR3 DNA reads TGTGCCAGCAGTTTTTCCAGGGAGCTGTTTTTT.

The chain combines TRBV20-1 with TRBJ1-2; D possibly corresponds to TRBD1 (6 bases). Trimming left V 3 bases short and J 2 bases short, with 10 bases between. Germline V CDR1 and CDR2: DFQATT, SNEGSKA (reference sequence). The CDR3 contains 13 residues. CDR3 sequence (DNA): TGCAGTGCTAGTGCAGGGGAAAACTATGGCTACACCTTC. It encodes CSASAGENYGYTF.

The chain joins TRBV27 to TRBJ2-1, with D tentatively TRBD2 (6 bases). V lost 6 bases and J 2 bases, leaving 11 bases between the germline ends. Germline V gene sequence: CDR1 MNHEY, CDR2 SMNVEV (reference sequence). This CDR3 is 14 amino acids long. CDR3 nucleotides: TGTGCCAGCAGGTTAGGGAGGACCTACAATGAGCAGTTCTTC. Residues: CASRLGRTYNEQFF.

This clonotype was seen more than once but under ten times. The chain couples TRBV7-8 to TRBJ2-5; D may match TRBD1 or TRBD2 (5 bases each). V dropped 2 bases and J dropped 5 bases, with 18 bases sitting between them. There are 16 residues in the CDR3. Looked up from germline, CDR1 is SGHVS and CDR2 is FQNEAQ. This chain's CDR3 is CASSLPGTSPWETQYF. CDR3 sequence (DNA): TGTGCCAGCAGCTTACCGGGGACGTCCCCGTGGGAGACCCAGTACTTC.

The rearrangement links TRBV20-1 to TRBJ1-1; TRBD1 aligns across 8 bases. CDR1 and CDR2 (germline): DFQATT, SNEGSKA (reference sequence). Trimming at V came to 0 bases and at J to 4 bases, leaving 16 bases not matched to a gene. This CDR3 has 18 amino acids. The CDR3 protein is CSARDSVRQGFYGTEAFF. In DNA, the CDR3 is TGCAGTGCTAGAGATTCAGTTAGACAGGGGTTTTATGGCACTGAAGCTTTCTTT.

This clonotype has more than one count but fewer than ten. Here the CDR3 DNA reads TGCAGCGTTTCCGGACTGACTAACAATGAGCAGTTCTTC. Translating gives CSVSGLTNNEQFF. The gene calls are TRBV29-1 and TRBJ2-1; weak D call: TRBD2 (5 bases). CDR3 size: 13 residues. Germline V gives CDR1 SQVTM, CDR2 ANQGSEA. V was trimmed by 5 bases and J by 5 bases, leaving 13 bases between them.

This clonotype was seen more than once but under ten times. CDR3 sequence reads: CASSLFTSGSSYNEQFF. The CDR3 DNA sequence: TGTGCCAGCAGTCTCTTCACTAGCGGTAGCTCCTACAATGAGCAGTTCTTC. The genes are TRBV6-2 or TRBV6-3 and TRBJ2-1; 8 bases align to TRBD2. CDR1 and CDR2 (germline): MNHEY, SVGEGT. V lost 5 bases, J lost 0 bases, and 9 bases stayed unmatched. This CDR3 contains 17 residues.

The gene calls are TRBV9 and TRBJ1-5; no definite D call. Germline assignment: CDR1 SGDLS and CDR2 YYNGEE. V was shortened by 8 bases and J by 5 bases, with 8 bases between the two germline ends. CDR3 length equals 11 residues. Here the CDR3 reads CASGTDQPQHF. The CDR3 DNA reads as TGTGCCAGTGGAACGGATCAGCCCCAGCATTTT.

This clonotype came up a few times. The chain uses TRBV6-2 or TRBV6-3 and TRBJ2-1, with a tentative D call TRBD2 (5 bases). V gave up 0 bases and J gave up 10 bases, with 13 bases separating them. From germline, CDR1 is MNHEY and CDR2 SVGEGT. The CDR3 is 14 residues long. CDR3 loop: CASSYSLGHHEQFF. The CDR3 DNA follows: TGTGCCAGCAGTTACTCACTAGGTCATCACGAGCAGTTCTTC.

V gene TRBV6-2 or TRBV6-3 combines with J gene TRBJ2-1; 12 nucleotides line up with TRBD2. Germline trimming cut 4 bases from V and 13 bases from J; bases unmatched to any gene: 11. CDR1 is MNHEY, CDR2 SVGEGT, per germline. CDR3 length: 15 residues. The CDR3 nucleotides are TGTGCCAGCAGTTTGCGGACTAGCGGGGTCCTTGGACAGTTCTTC. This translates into CASSLRTSGVLGQFF.

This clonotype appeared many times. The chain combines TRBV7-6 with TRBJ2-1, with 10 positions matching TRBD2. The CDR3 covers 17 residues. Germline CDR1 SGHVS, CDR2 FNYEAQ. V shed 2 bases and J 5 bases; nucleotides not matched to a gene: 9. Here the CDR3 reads CASSLRPERGGHNEQFF. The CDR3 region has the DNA TGTGCCAGCAGCTTACGACCGGAGCGGGGGGGCCACAATGAGCAGTTCTTC. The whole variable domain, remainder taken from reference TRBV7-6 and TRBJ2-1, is GAGVSQSPRYKVTKRGQDVALRCDPISGHVSLYWYRQALGQGPEFLTYFNYEAQQDKSGLPNDRFSAERPEGSISTLTIQRTEQRDSAMYRCASSLRPERGGHNEQFFGPGTRLTVL.

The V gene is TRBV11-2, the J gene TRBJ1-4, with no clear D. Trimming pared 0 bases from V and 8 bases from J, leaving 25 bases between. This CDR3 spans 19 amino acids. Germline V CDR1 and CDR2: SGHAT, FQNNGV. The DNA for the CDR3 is TGTGCCAGCAGCTTAGATGCGGGTTTTCGACAAACCAAGGACGAAAAACTGTTTTTT. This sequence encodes CASSLDAGFRQTKDEKLFF.

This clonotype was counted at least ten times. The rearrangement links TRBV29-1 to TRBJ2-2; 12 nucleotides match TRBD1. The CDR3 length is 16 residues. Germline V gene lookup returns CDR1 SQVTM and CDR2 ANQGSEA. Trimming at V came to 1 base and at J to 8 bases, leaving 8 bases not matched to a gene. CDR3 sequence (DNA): TGCAGCGTTGAAGGCCTTAGGGACAGGGGGCGAGGGGAGCTGTTTTTT. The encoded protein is CSVEGLRDRGRGELFF.

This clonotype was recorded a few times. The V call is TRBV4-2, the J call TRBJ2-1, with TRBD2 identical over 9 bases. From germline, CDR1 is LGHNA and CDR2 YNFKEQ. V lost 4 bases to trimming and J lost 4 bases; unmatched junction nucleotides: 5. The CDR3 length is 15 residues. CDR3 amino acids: CASSPGLALYNEQFF. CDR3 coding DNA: TGTGCCAGCAGCCCGGGACTAGCCCTATACAATGAGCAGTTCTTC.

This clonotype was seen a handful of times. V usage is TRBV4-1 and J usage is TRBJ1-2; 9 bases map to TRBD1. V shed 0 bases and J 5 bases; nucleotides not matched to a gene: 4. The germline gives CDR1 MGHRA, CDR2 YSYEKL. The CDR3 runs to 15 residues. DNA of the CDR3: TGCGCCAGCAGCCAAGACCCGACAGGGGGTTATGGCTACACCTTC. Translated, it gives CASSQDPTGGYGYTF.

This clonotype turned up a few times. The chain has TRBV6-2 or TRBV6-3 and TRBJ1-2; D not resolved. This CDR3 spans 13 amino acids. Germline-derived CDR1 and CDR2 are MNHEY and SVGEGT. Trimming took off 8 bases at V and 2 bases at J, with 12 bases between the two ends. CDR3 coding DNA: TGTGCCAGCTCAACGACCGAGAACTATGGCTACACCTTC. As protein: CASSTTENYGYTF.

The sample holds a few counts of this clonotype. The DNA for the CDR3 is TGCGCCAGCAGCCACCGCAGGGGTGAAGCTTTCTTT. Encoded protein: CASSHRRGEAFF. This chain links TRBV4-1 with TRBJ1-1, with D perhaps TRBD1 (6 bases). CDR3 size: 12 residues. Trimming stripped 3 bases from V and 7 bases from J, with 9 bases between. Germline V gene sequence: CDR1 MGHRA, CDR2 YSYEKL.

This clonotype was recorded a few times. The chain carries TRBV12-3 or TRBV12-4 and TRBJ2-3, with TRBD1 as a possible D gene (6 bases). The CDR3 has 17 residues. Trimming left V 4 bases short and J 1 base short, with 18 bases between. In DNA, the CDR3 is TGTGCCAGCAGTTCTCCAATTACAGGGACCCGCACAGATACGCAGTATTTT. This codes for CASSSPITGTRTDTQYF.

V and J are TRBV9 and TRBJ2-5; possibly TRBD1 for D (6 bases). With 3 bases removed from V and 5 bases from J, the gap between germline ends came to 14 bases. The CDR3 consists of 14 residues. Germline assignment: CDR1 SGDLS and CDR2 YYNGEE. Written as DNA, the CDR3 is TGTGCCAGCAGCGGTCAGGGGTTGCTGGAGACCCAGTACTTC. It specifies CASSGQGLLETQYF.